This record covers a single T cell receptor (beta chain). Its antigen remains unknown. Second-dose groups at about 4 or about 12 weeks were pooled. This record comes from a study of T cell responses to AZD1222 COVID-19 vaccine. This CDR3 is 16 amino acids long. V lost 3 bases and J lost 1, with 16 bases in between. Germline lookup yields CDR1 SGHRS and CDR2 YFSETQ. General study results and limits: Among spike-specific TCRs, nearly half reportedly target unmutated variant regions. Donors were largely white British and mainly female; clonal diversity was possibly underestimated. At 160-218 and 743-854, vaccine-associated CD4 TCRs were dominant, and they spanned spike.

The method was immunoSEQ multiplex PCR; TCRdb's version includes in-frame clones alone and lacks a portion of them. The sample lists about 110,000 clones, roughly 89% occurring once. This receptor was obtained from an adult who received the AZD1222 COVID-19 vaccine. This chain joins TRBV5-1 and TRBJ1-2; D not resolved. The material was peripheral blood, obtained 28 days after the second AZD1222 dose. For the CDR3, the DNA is TGCGCCAGCAGCTCCTTGGGCCTCGGAGTTAACTATGGCTACACCTTC. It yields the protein CASSSLGLGVNYGYTF.